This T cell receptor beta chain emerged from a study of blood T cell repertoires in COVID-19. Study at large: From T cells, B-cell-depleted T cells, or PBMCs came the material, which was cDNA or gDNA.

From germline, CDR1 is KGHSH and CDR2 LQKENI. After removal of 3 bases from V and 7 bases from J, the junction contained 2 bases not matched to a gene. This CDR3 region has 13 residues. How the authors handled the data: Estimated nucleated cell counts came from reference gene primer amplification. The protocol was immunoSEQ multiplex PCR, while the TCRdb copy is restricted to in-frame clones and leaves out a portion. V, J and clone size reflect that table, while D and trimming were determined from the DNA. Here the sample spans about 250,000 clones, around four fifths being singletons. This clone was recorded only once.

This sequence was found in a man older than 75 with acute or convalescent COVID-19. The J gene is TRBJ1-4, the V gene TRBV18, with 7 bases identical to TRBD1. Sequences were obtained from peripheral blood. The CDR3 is CASSPWTGEKLFF. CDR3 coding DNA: TGTGCCAGCTCACCTTGGACAGGTGAAAAACTGTTTTTT. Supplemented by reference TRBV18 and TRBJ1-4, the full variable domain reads NAGVMQNPRHLVRRRGQEARLRCSPMKGHSHVYWYRQLPEEGLKFMVYLQKENIIDESGMPKERFSAEFPKEGPSILRIQQVVRGDSAAYFCASSPWTGEKLFFGSGTQLSVL.